These 25 T cell receptor beta chains came from one sample sequenced in a study of cytomegalovirus exposure and HLA in healthy donors. The PCR ran on 60 Vbeta and 13 Jbeta primers. TCRdb's copy holds only in-frame clones and misses some; the assay was immunoSEQ multiplex PCR. Counted here are over 30,000 clones, 65% to 75% occurring once; the ten biggest clones make up roughly a tenth. The sequenced material came from PBMCs. These receptors originate from a man between 40 and 49 years old in good health and CMV-seropositive.

The chain is built from TRBV6-1 and TRBJ1-2, with D unclear. V dropped 2 bases and J dropped 5 bases, with 12 bases sitting between them. CDR1 and CDR2 from the germline V gene are MNHNS and SASEGT. The CDR3 runs 14 residues. The CDR3 nucleotides are TGTGCCAGCAGTGAATATTCAGATTTATATGGCTACACCTTC. Its translation: CASSEYSDLYGYTF.

This sequence joins TRBV27 and TRBJ1-2, with 8 bases identical to TRBD1. The V gene end was trimmed by 4 bases and the J gene end by 2 bases; junction bases not matched to a gene: 6. CDR1 and CDR2 (germline): MNHEY, SMNVEV (reference sequence). The CDR3 totals 15 residues. DNA of the CDR3: TGTGCCAGCAGTTCCGCAGGGGGCGTCAACTATGGCTACACCTTC. Its protein product is CASSSAGGVNYGYTF.

This clone appeared a few times. This chain links TRBV5-1 with TRBJ2-3; no definite D call. Germline assignment: CDR1 SGHRS and CDR2 YFSETQ. The CDR3 runs to 12 residues. Trimming removed 4 bases from V and 2 bases from J, with 5 bases in between. The CDR3 DNA follows: TGCGCCAGCAGCCTGTTCACAGATACGCAGTATTTT. Translated: CASSLFTDTQYF.

The chain links TRBV28 to TRBJ2-5, with D tentatively TRBD1 (5 bases). V was cut by 2 bases and J by 11 bases, with 12 bases left in between. The CDR3 spans 12 residues. Germline V gene sequence: CDR1 MDHEN, CDR2 SYDVKM. CDR3 DNA sequence: TGTGCCAGCAGTTTACAAAGGGGTGAGCAGTACTTC. The encoded protein is CASSLQRGEQYF.

This chain links TRBV7-8 with TRBJ1-1, with D unresolved. This CDR3 is built from 15 residues. The ends were cut back, 7 bases at V and 1 base at J, with 16 bases in the middle. CDR1 is SGHVS, CDR2 FQNEAQ, per germline. DNA of the CDR3: TGTGCCAGCACGAGCGAGGGTTTGTCGAACACTGAAGCTTTCTTT. Protein: CASTSEGLSNTEAFF.

This chain links TRBV19 with TRBJ2-7, with TRBD1 matching over 8 bases. Trimming removed 3 bases from V and 6 bases from J; junction bases left unmatched: 10. This CDR3 region has 15 residues. In germline, CDR1 is LNHDA, CDR2 SQIVND (reference sequence). The CDR3 DNA reads as TGTGCCAGTAGTATTCAGGGGGCTAATGGGGCCGAGCAGTACTTC. Translation: CASSIQGANGAEQYF.

The rearrangement uses TRBV2 and TRBJ2-1; TRBD2 matches at 10 bases. V was pared by 3 bases and J by 10 bases, with 9 bases of the junction left unmatched. This CDR3 comprises 15 residues. The germline V gene has CDR1 SNHLY and CDR2 FYNNEI. The CDR3 region has the DNA TGTGCCAGCAGTGAGACCGAGCTAGCGGGGGCCGAGCAGTTCTTC. Translating it yields CASSETELAGAEQFF. The entire variable domain, with the rest obtained from reference TRBV2 and TRBJ2-1, is as follows: EPEVTQTPSHQVTQMGQEVILRCVPISNHLYFYWYRQILGQKVEFLVSFYNNEISEKSEIFDDQFSVERPDGSNFTLKIRSTKLEDSAMYFCASSETELAGAEQFFGPGTRLTVL.

The genes are TRBV27 and TRBJ1-5, with D perhaps TRBD1 (5 bases). This CDR3 is 15 amino acids long. The V gene lost 5 bases and the J gene lost 0 bases, with 11 bases spanning the gap. Germline CDR1 reads MNHEY; CDR2 reads SMNVEV (reference sequence). The CDR3 nucleotides are TGTGCCAGCAGTCCCCCGGGGGATAGCAATCAGCCCCAGCATTTT. It codes for CASSPPGDSNQPQHF.

This clone was counted a few times. In nucleotides, the CDR3 is TGCGCCAGCAGCGCGGGCCCTACCGGGGAGCTGTTTTTT. Amino acid sequence: CASSAGPTGELFF. The chain combines TRBV5-1 with TRBJ2-2; D may be TRBD2 (5 bases). Trimming left V 4 bases short and J 5 bases short, with 9 bases between. The CDR3 totals 13 residues. Looked up from germline, CDR1 is SGHRS and CDR2 is YFSETQ.

The chain has TRBV25-1 and TRBJ1-4; no firm D call. The germline gives CDR1 MGHDK, CDR2 SYGVNS. The CDR3 loop spans 12 amino acids. The CDR3 coding sequence is TGTGCTTGCGGCCGGCGCGGGGAAAAACTGTTTTTT. Its protein product is CACGRRGEKLFF. Together with reference TRBV25-1 and TRBJ1-4, the CDR3 gives the full variable domain: EADIYQTPRYLVIGTGKKITLECSQTMGHDKMYWYQQDPGMELHLIHYSYGVNSTEKGDLSSESTVSRIRTEHFPLTLESARPSHTSQYLCACGRRGEKLFFGSGTQLSVL.

V is TRBV19 and J is TRBJ2-2, with D uncertain. CDR3 length equals 14 residues. The ends were cut back, 5 bases at V and 4 bases at J, with 11 bases in the middle. Germline CDR1 and CDR2: LNHDA and SQIVND (reference sequence). The CDR3 sequence: CASSLLSSTGELFF. CDR3 bases: TGTGCCAGTAGTCTACTCTCTAGCACCGGGGAGCTGTTTTTT.

The chain uses TRBV27 and TRBJ1-3; tentatively, D is TRBD1 (6 bases). The CDR3 loop spans 14 amino acids. Trimming shortened V by 6 bases and J by 4 bases, and 13 bases separated the two germline ends. CDR1 MNHEY and CDR2 SMNVEV come from the germline V gene (reference sequence). The CDR3 DNA sequence: TGTGCCAGCAGGCCGACAGGCGGGGGAAACACCATATATTTT. This translates into CASRPTGGGNTIYF.

The CDR3 spells CASSLEGTSNYGYTF. The CDR3 bases are TGCGCCAGCAGCTTAGAAGGGACATCGAACTATGGCTACACCTTC. The J gene is TRBJ1-2, the V gene TRBV5-1; D may be TRBD1 (6 bases). Deletions cut 2 bases from V and 2 bases from J, with 13 bases between. CDR1 and CDR2 from the germline V gene are SGHRS and YFSETQ. The CDR3 runs 15 residues. Looking up the rest from reference TRBV5-1 and TRBJ1-2 gives the full variable domain: KAGVTQTPRYLIKTRGQQVTLSCSPISGHRSVSWYQQTPGQGLQFLFEYFSETQRNKGNFPGRFSGRQFSNSRSEMNVSTLELGDSALYLCASSLEGTSNYGYTFGSGTRLTVV.

The V gene is TRBV19, the J gene TRBJ2-5, with 9 bases fitting TRBD1. The germline CDR1 and CDR2 sequences are LNHDA and SQIVND (reference sequence). CDR3 length: 13 amino acids. Unmatched junction bases numbered 8, after V lost 5 bases and J lost 10 bases. CDR3 in amino acids: CASSEQGAGNQYF. The CDR3 DNA reads as TGTGCCAGTAGTGAACAGGGGGCGGGGAACCAGTACTTC.

This chain uses TRBV25-1 with TRBJ1-6; TRBD1 might be the D (5 bases). The CDR3 has 15 amino acids. CDR1 MGHDK and CDR2 SYGVNS come from the germline V gene. Trimming stripped 0 bases from V and 7 bases from J, with 10 bases between. This chain's CDR3 is CASSEYLGQNSPLHF. CDR3 coding DNA: TGTGCCAGCAGTGAATATCTAGGACAAAATTCACCCCTCCACTTT.

The chain combines TRBV7-2 with TRBJ2-1, with D possibly TRBD2 on 5 matching bases. Per the germline V gene, CDR1 is SGHTA and CDR2 is FQGNSA. This CDR3 has 15 amino acids. Between the trimmed V and J ends, which lost 5 bases and 2 bases, there was a span of 13 bases. As DNA, the CDR3 is TGTGCCAGCAGCGCGGTGGACTCGCCCTACAATGAGCAGTTCTTC. Its protein product is CASSAVDSPYNEQFF.

The CDR3 sequence: CASSEASGGATDTQYF. The CDR3 bases are TGTGCCAGCAGTGAAGCTAGCGGGGGGGCCACAGATACGCAGTATTTT. The chain employs TRBV6-1 and TRBJ2-3, with 11 nucleotides matching TRBD2. Germline lookup yields CDR1 MNHNS and CDR2 SASEGT. CDR3 size: 16 residues. The V gene end was trimmed by 0 bases and the J gene end by 2 bases; junction bases not matched to a gene: 1.

The chain employs TRBV13 and TRBJ2-3, with TRBD1 identical over 7 bases. The V and J ends lost 5 bases and 1 base, in that order; junction bases with no gene match: 18. The germline V gene encodes CDR1 PRHDT and CDR2 FYEKMQ (reference sequence). The CDR3 sequence is 19 residues long. In nucleotides, the CDR3 is TGTGCCAGCAGCGACCTTCTCTCCGGGACAGCCGAACGCACAGATACGCAGTATTTT. This encodes CASSDLLSGTAERTDTQYF.

This chain joins TRBV6-6 and TRBJ2-7, with D maybe TRBD1 (7 bases). V dropped 8 bases and J dropped 4 bases, with 18 bases sitting between them. CDR1 MNHNY and CDR2 SVGAGI come from the germline V gene (reference sequence). This CDR3 region has 14 residues. CDR3 sequence (DNA): TGTGCCAGCTCCTCCCCAGGGGGGAATTACGAGCAGTACTTC. It translates to CASSSPGGNYEQYF.

V and J are TRBV4-1 and TRBJ1-1; 7 bases fit TRBD1. CDR3 length equals 17 residues. CDR1 MGHRA and CDR2 YSYEKL come from the germline V gene. Losses at the gene ends were 4 bases for V and 0 bases for J; bases not matched to a gene: 11. For the CDR3, the DNA is TGCGCCAGCAGCCTTACGCAGGGGGTCCTCATGAACACTGAAGCTTTCTTT. Translating gives CASSLTQGVLMNTEAFF.

This chain uses TRBV18 with TRBJ1-5, with a weak D call TRBD1 (5 bases). Germline V lookup: CDR1 KGHSH, CDR2 LQKENI. The germline V and J ends were trimmed by 3 bases and 2 bases, with 11 bases remaining between them. The CDR3 is 15 residues long. This chain's CDR3 is CASSPGGSGNQPQHF. DNA for the CDR3: TGTGCCAGCTCACCTGGGGGGAGCGGCAATCAGCCCCAGCATTTT.

About this clone: Additional DNA sequences in this sample encode the identical CDR3. This chain joins TRBV19 and TRBJ1-3; weak D call: TRBD1 (6 bases). The germline V gene encodes CDR1 LNHDA and CDR2 SQIVND (reference sequence). The length of the CDR3 is 15 residues. V was shortened by 3 bases and J by 0 bases, with 9 bases between the two germline ends. The CDR3 DNA reads TGTGCCAGTAGTATTGACAGGAGCTCTGGAAACACCATATATTTT. Its translation is CASSIDRSSGNTIYF.

A word on this clone: Distinct nucleotide sequences in the sample also encode this CDR3. The rearrangement joins TRBV6-1 to TRBJ1-5, with 7 bases that match TRBD1. This CDR3 is 14 amino acids long. The junction had 6 bases not matched to a gene; V was cut back by 9 bases and J by 1 base. The V gene's germline CDR1 is MNHNS and CDR2 SASEGT. CDR3 amino acids: CASSLDRSNQPQHF. The CDR3 nucleotides read TGTGCCAGTAGTTTGGACAGGAGCAATCAGCCCCAGCATTTT.

The chain joins TRBV19 to TRBJ2-5; 7 bases match TRBD1. Germline V CDR1 and CDR2: LNHDA, SQIVND (reference sequence). The ends lost 5 bases at V and 4 bases at J; junction bases unmatched: 7. This CDR3 has 14 amino acids. As DNA, the CDR3 is TGTGCCAGTAGTCCTCGGACAGGCCGAGAGACCCAGTACTTC. Amino acids: CASSPRTGRETQYF.

This chain joins TRBV11-1 and TRBJ2-2; D is unresolved. Germline V gene data show CDR1 as SGHAT and CDR2 as FQDESV (reference sequence). Trimming cost V 5 bases and J 0 bases, with 10 bases left between them. The CDR3 runs 15 residues. CDR3 protein: CASSRSAANTGELFF. CDR3 DNA: TGTGCCAGCAGCCGCTCGGCGGCGAACACCGGGGAGCTGTTTTTT. The complete variable domain, with remaining parts taken from reference TRBV11-1 and TRBJ2-2, reads EAEVAQSPRYKITEKSQAVAFWCDPISGHATLYWYRQILGQGPELLVQFQDESVVDDSQLPKDRFSAERLKGVDSTLKIQPAELGDSAMYLCASSRSAANTGELFFGEGSRLTVL.